This T cell receptor (beta chain) was found in a study of blood T cell repertoires in COVID-19. The overall study: In each case, the material was cDNA or gDNA derived from T cells, B-cell-depleted T cells, or PBMCs.

Trimming removed 5 bases at V and 12 bases at J, with 17 bases between. This CDR3 has 12 amino acids. Germline V CDR1 and CDR2: SQVTM, ANQGSEA. Original processing methods: The authors estimated nucleated cell counts from reference gene primer amplification. The repertoire was sequenced with immunoSEQ multiplex PCR; TCRdb's copy has only in-frame clones and lacks some. V and J calls plus clone size are reproduced from that table; the DNA served to infer D and trimming. The sample contains tens of thousands of clones, 70% to 90% of which appear only once. The sequence was collected from a human donor in a cohort sampled during active COVID-19. The sample was peripheral blood. The rearrangement links TRBV29-1 to TRBJ1-5, with D hard to call. The CDR3 reads CSVQIGVTVQHF. The CDR3 DNA follows: TGCAGCGTTCAAATCGGGGTGACGGTCCAGCATTTT.